A single sample is the source of the 2 T cell receptor beta chains below, sequenced in a study of blood T cell repertoires in COVID-19. The table came from immunoSEQ multiplex PCR; TCRdb's copy has only in-frame clones and leaves some out. The sample yields 80,000 or so clones, 80% to 85% seen once. Sequenced material: peripheral blood. The receptor source for this set is an elderly man with acute or convalescent COVID-19.

This CDR3 is CASSGRGQGMEKLFF. The CDR3 nucleotides are TGTGCCAGCAGTGGGAGGGGACAGGGGATGGAAAAACTGTTTTTT. The genes are TRBV2 and TRBJ1-4; 10 bases are shared with TRBD1. Germline V gene sequence: CDR1 SNHLY, CDR2 FYNNEI. With V trimmed by 4 bases and J by 8 bases, 7 bases remained unmatched. CDR3 length: 15 residues.

This clone was observed a handful of times. J is TRBJ1-5 and V is TRBV2; D not certain. The V and J ends lost 6 bases and 6 bases respectively, with 15 bases between them. This CDR3 is built from 14 residues. Germline V gene data show CDR1 as SNHLY and CDR2 as FYNNEI. The CDR3 region is CASSKQLPSQPQHF. The CDR3 DNA reads TGTGCCAGCAGCAAACAGTTGCCAAGTCAGCCCCAGCATTTT.